The clone carrying this T cell receptor (beta chain) turned up a few times. The data stem from a study of cytomegalovirus exposure and HLA in healthy donors. The PCR was carried out with 60 Vbeta primers and 13 Jbeta primers. Clones were sequenced by immunoSEQ multiplex PCR, and TCRdb holds only the in-frame ones, with some missing. The data contain approximately 81,000 clones, around 70% of them singletons. Trimming took 4 bases from V and 7 from J, leaving 24 bases between them. The length of the CDR3 is 17 residues. CDR1 is SGDLS and CDR2 is YYNGEE in the germline V gene. Sequencing was done on a sample of PBMCs. The receptor was derived from a woman in her 50s in good health and CMV-seropositive. The J gene is TRBJ2-1, the V gene TRBV9; D is possibly TRBD1 (6 bases). The CDR3 DNA is TGTGCCAGCAGCAAGGGTAGGGACACCCGATCGGAGAATGAGCAGTTCTTC. It encodes CASSKGRDTRSENEQFF. Looking up the rest from reference TRBV9 and TRBJ2-1 gives the full variable domain: DSGVTQTPKHLITATGQRVTLRCSPRSGDLSVYWYQQSLDQGLQFLIQYYNGEERAKGNILERFSAQQFPDLHSELNLSSLELGDSALYFCASSKGRDTRSENEQFFGPGTRLTVL.